This T cell receptor beta chain derives from a study of T cells in localized non-small cell lung cancer. Clones were read by immunoSEQ multiplex PCR, and TCRdb kept only the in-frame ones, dropping some. The top ten clones hold approximately 3.5% of a sample with around 43,000 clones, approximately 86% of them seen once. Trimming shortened V by 2 bases and J by 1 base, and 9 bases separated the two germline ends. CDR1 is WSHSY, CDR2 SAAADI, per germline. The CDR3 spans 15 residues. This chain uses TRBV10-2 with TRBJ1-5, with no clear D. This specimen consisted of peripheral blood, obtained before any cancer treatment. This sequence was found in a man aged 18-55 years with stage I lung adenocarcinoma. CDR3 in DNA: TGCGCCAGCAGTGAGAGGGCCCCGAGCAATCAGCCCCAGCATTTT. Its protein product is CASSERAPSNQPQHF.